This T cell receptor (beta chain) was captured by sequencing in a study of T cells in women clearing cervical HPV infection. Turning to the study itself: Blood came at first lesion visit for cases, post-clearance for controls. Cases' blood sampling followed lesion detection by median about 150 days (90 to 200). Findings and caveats of the study: TRBV6-7 relative abundance averaged about 0.1% in cases and 0.15% to 0.2% in controls. CIN3+ cases had significantly higher TCR richness than controls; evenness did not differ.

Germline values: CDR1 SQVTM, CDR2 ANQGSEA. The length of the CDR3 is 14 residues. V was pared by 5 bases and J by 8 bases, with 18 bases between. Sequencing used immunoSEQ multiplex PCR; TCRdb keeps in-frame clones, though not all of them. In total, the table holds 42,000 or so clones. Details on this clone: Its antigen is not identified. The read finishes 3 residues shy of the CDR3 end, and the germline J gene is used to complete it.

The sequencing sample was made of blood buffy coat. The TCR originated in a woman between 18 and 70 years old with a cervical HPV16 infection that either progressed to CIN3+ or cleared (not recorded which). The J gene is TRBJ1-4, the V gene TRBV29-1; unclear D gene. The CDR3 DNA, read in part, is TGCAGCGTTACCGCCGTGCGTACCCCCGAAAAA. Its translation is CSVTAVRTPEK. The full CDR3 protein is CSVTAVRTPEKLFF.